This TCR beta chain came from a study of Ad26.COV2.S vaccination and SARS-CoV-2 variants. Points from the study as a whole: Total T cell responses, in the TCR breadth and depth analyses, may have been underestimated.

Clones were read by immunoSEQ multiplex PCR, and TCRdb kept only the in-frame ones, dropping some. The table records tens of thousands of clones, about 83% of them present only once. To note about this clone: What it binds is unknown.

Germline loops: CDR1 SNHLY, CDR2 FYNNEI. The CDR3 runs to 11 residues. The V end lost 3 bases, the J end lost 12 bases, and 11 bases lay between the germline ends. The source of this sequence is a human donor who had recovered from COVID-19. V and J are TRBV2 and TRBJ1-2; D call uncertain. This specimen was peripheral blood, taken after recovery from COVID-19. CDR3 coding DNA: TGTGCCAGCAGTGATATCAGAGGAGACACCTTC. Protein product: CASSDIRGDTF. The variable domain in full, completed from reference TRBV2 and TRBJ1-2, reads EPEVTQTPSHQVTQMGQEVILRCVPISNHLYFYWYRQILGQKVEFLVSFYNNEISEKSEIFDDQFSVERPDGSNFTLKIRSTKLEDSAMYFCASSDIRGDTFGSGTRLTVV.